Reported below is one T cell receptor beta chain. Its antigen is as yet unknown. Using immunoSEQ multiplex PCR, the repertoire was profiled, and TCRdb retains in-frame clones only, with some absent. The sample has approximately 99,000 clones, around 89% seen once. After autologous stem cell transplantation all patients relapsed, and prior brentuximab vedotin exposure differed between cohorts. This sample is part of a study of PD-1 blockade in classical Hodgkin lymphoma. Regarding the study as a whole: Diminished baseline TCR diversity has been reported in newly diagnosed patients relative to healthy donors.

Sequenced material: peripheral blood mononuclear cells (PBMCs), taken before the second cycle of nivolumab. This clonotype originated in a human donor with classical Hodgkin lymphoma.

The CDR3 loop reads CASSELLAGVREQYF. The CDR3 nucleotides are TGTGCCAGCAGTGAATTACTAGCGGGAGTGAGGGAGCAGTACTTC. This chain connects TRBV2 to TRBJ2-7; 11 bases agree with TRBD2. The trim removed 2 bases at V and 7 bases at J, leaving 7 bases unmatched. CDR1 and CDR2 (germline): SNHLY, FYNNEI. This CDR3 comprises 15 residues.